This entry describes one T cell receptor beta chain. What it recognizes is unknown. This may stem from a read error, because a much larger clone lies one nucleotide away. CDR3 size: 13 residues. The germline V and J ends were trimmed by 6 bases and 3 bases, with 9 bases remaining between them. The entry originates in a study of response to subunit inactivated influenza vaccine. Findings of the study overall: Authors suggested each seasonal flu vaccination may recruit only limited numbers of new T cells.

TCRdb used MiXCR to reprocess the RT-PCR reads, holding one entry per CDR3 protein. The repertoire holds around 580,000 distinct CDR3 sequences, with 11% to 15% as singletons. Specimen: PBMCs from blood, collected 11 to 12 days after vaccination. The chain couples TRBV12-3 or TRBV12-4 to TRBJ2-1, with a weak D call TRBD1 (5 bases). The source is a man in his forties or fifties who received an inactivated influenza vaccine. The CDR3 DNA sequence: TGTGCCAGCAGGTCAGACAGCTACAATGAGCAGTTCTTC. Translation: CASRSDSYNEQFF.